These T cell receptor beta chains were read from a single sample in a study of blood T cell repertoires in COVID-19. TCRdb keeps only in-frame clones here, not all; method: immunoSEQ multiplex PCR. The sample contains about 73,000 clones, over 75% of which appear only once. The sample consisted of peripheral blood. The receptor source for this set is an older woman with acute or convalescent COVID-19. Each CDR3 is given with its conserved first and last residue. D genes are given only for firm matches. For some rows the clone size is stated as once, few or many, or as a class when expanded; others skip it.

V,D,length,J,size,CDR3,DNA
TRBV7-3,NA,13,TRBJ1-1,few,CASSRMVQTEAFF,TGTGCCAGCAGCCGCATGGTGCAGACTGAAGCTTTCTTT
TRBV3-1/TRBV3-2,NA,14,TRBJ1-1,NA,CASSQGHTNTEAFF,TGTGCCAGCAGCCAAGGGCACACGAACACTGAAGCTTTCTTT
TRBV5-4,TRBD2,17,TRBJ2-2,NA,CATKKLLAGVETGELFF,TGTGCCACCAAGAAATTACTAGCGGGGGTTGAAACCGGGGAGCTGTTTTTT
TRBV6-5,TRBD1,14,TRBJ1-1,many,CASRLQGAVTEAFF,TGTGCCAGCAGATTACAGGGGGCGGTCACTGAAGCTTTCTTT
TRBV27,TRBD1,15,TRBJ1-5,once,CASSLGQGWNQPQHF,TGTGCCAGCAGTTTAGGACAGGGGTGGAATCAGCCCCAGCATTTT
TRBV4-1,TRBD2,17,TRBJ2-5,NA,CASSQGVWTSGRETQYF,TGCGCCAGCAGCCAAGGAGTCTGGACTAGCGGTCGGGAGACCCAGTACTTC
TRBV9,NA,15,TRBJ1-3,NA,CASSPDTYSGNTIYF,TGTGCCAGCAGCCCGGACACGTACTCTGGAAACACCATATATTTT
TRBV7-9,NA,15,TRBJ1-3,NA,CASSLAGTSGNTIYF,TGTGCCAGCAGCTTAGCGGGGACTTCTGGAAACACCATATATTTT
TRBV29-1,TRBD1,15,TRBJ1-3,NA,CSAKEGASSGNTIYF,TGCAGCGCAAAGGAGGGGGCCAGCTCTGGAAACACCATATATTTT
TRBV18,NA,15,TRBJ1-1,few,CASSPRDHFNTEAFF,TGTGCCAGCTCACCACGAGATCACTTTAACACTGAAGCTTTCTTT
TRBV6-6,NA,15,TRBJ2-3,NA,CASSYSGGAADTQYF,TGTGCCAGCAGTTATAGTGGGGGGGCCGCAGATACGCAGTATTTT
TRBV3-1/TRBV3-2,NA,18,TRBJ1-3,NA,CASSQDARQSLSGNTIYF,TGTGCCAGCAGCCAAGATGCCAGACAGAGTCTCTCTGGAAACACCATATATTTT
TRBV2,NA,12,TRBJ1-1,NA,CAGSTQGTEAFF,TGTGCCGGATCGACCCAGGGCACTGAAGCTTTCTTT
TRBV5-1,NA,15,TRBJ1-1,NA,CASSSLGGGSTEAFF,TGCGCCAGCAGCTCCCTAGGGGGAGGGAGCACTGAAGCTTTCTTT
TRBV28,TRBD2,16,TRBJ2-1,NA,CASSPLAGGASVEQFF,TGTGCCAGCAGTCCACTGGCGGGAGGAGCCTCAGTTGAGCAGTTCTTC
TRBV19,NA,15,TRBJ2-3,NA,CASSIIQGGADTQYF,TGTGCCAGTAGTATTATACAGGGTGGGGCAGATACGCAGTATTTT
TRBV7-9,NA,14,TRBJ2-1,few,CASSLGGNYNEQFF,TGTGCCAGCAGCTTAGGCGGGAACTACAATGAGCAGTTCTTC
TRBV6-4,TRBD2,13,TRBJ2-1,NA,CASIGRADNEQFF,TGTGCCAGCATCGGGAGGGCAGACAATGAGCAGTTCTTC
TRBV11-3,TRBD1,17,TRBJ2-2,NA,CASSSGQGRANTGELFF,TGTGCCAGCAGCTCAGGACAGGGTAGGGCGAACACCGGGGAGCTGTTTTTT
TRBV3-1/TRBV3-2,TRBD2,17,TRBJ2-3,NA,CASSRIRGGSSTDTQYF,TGTGCCAGCAGCCGGATTCGGGGGGGGTCTAGCACAGATACGCAGTATTTT
TRBV4-1,NA,16,TRBJ1-2,NA,CASSHETHRPNYGYTF,TGCGCCAGCAGCCACGAAACCCACAGGCCTAACTATGGCTACACCTTC
TRBV7-9,NA,14,TRBJ1-2,NA,CASSSDSYSYGYTF,TGTGCCAGCAGCTCGGACAGCTACTCCTATGGCTACACCTTC
TRBV6-2/TRBV6-3,TRBD1,18,TRBJ1-5,NA,CASSYPLEQGDRNQPQHF,TGTGCCAGCAGTTACCCATTAGAACAGGGGGATCGGAATCAGCCCCAGCATTTT
TRBV3-1/TRBV3-2,NA,15,TRBJ2-6,NA,CASKGEVAGANVLTF,TGTGCCAGCAAGGGGGAAGTAGCTGGGGCCAACGTCCTGACTTTC
TRBV9,NA,15,TRBJ1-1,NA,CASSPSNRVNTEAFF,TGTGCCAGCAGCCCCAGTAACAGGGTTAACACTGAAGCTTTCTTT
TRBV5-1,TRBD1,14,TRBJ1-2,NA,CASSLVPRQGGYTF,TGCGCCAGCAGCTTGGTTCCCCGACAGGGCGGCTACACCTTC
TRBV7-3,TRBD1,16,TRBJ1-1,NA,CASSLTVGGANTEAFF,TGTGCCAGCAGCTTAACTGTAGGGGGCGCGAACACTGAAGCTTTCTTT
TRBV12-5,NA,14,TRBJ1-4,NA,CASGLGAGNEKLFF,TGTGCTAGTGGTTTGGGAGCAGGGAATGAAAAACTGTTTTTT
TRBV28,NA,13,TRBJ2-4,NA,CASSSDTSHIQYF,TGTGCCAGCAGTTCTGATACTAGCCACATTCAGTACTTC
TRBV9,TRBD2,19,TRBJ2-3,NA,CASSVATGLAGGAADTQYF,TGTGCCAGCAGCGTAGCTACGGGACTAGCGGGGGGGGCCGCAGATACGCAGTATTTT
TRBV3-1/TRBV3-2,NA,16,TRBJ1-3,NA,CASSQDSLAVRNTIYF,TGTGCCAGCAGCCAAGACTCTCTGGCGGTCCGAAACACCATATATTTT
TRBV30,NA,18,TRBJ2-6,NA,CAWSVGRAPLSGANVLTF,TGTGCCTGGAGTGTGGGCAGGGCTCCTCTCTCTGGGGCCAACGTCCTGACTTTC
TRBV6-1,NA,15,TRBJ1-6,NA,CASSEWEGLASPLHF,TGTGCCAGCAGTGAATGGGAGGGTTTGGCTTCACCCCTCCACTTT
TRBV5-1,NA,14,TRBJ2-7,NA,CASSLATEPYEQYF,TGCGCCAGCAGCTTGGCCACGGAGCCGTACGAGCAGTACTTC
TRBV5-1,NA,15,TRBJ2-1,NA,CASSLLESGRDEQFF,TGCGCCAGCAGCCTACTAGAGTCGGGTAGGGATGAGCAGTTCTTC
TRBV7-6,NA,14,TRBJ1-1,NA,CASSLQGRNTEAFF,TGTGCCAGCAGCTTACAGGGCCGGAACACTGAAGCTTTCTTT
TRBV5-6,NA,13,TRBJ2-3,NA,CASSPFVVATQYF,TGTGCCAGCAGCCCGTTTGTGGTAGCTACGCAGTATTTT